Following are 26 T cell receptor beta chains from one sample sequenced in a study of molecular identifiers for immune sequencing clone quantification. Via MiXCR, TCRdb re-called the PCR reads, giving one row per CDR3 protein. The repertoire has about 630,000 distinct CDR3 sequences, 25% of them found once; the top ten carry about 0.84%. Material for sequencing was naive CD8+ T cells from blood, with Jurkat cell RNA spiked in. Regarding subset: FACS-sorted CD8+CD4-CCR7+CD45RA+ naive T cells. All receptors derive from a human donor in good health. Some libraries in this study had Jurkat cell RNA spiked in.

This clonotype was counted ten times or more. The chain is built from TRBV28 and TRBJ2-3; tentative D call: TRBD2 (6 bases). The CDR3 spans 15 residues. The V and J ends lost 0 bases and 4 bases respectively, with 11 bases between them. Germline CDR1 and CDR2: MDHEN and SYDVKM. CDR3 nucleotides: TGTGCCAGCAGTTTATGGGGGGGAGGTTCAGATACGCAGTATTTT. This encodes CASSLWGGGSDTQYF.

The table lists this clonotype with many counts. The rearrangement joins TRBV10-3 to TRBJ2-6; a weak D match, TRBD1 (5 bases). Trimming shortened V by 3 bases and J by 3 bases, and 9 bases separated the two germline ends. The V gene's germline CDR1 is ENHRY and CDR2 SYGVKD. The CDR3 consists of 15 residues. In DNA form, the CDR3 reads TGTGCCATCAGTGAAGGTACAGGTGGGGCCAACGTCCTGACTTTC. Protein product: CAISEGTGGANVLTF.

About this clonotype: At one of its ends the junction is not consistent with the germline gene, which may arise from a read error. The chain recombines TRBV29-1 with TRBJ1-1; D remains unclear. This CDR3 spans 13 amino acids. Germline loops: CDR1 SQVTM, CDR2 ANQGSEA. The chain's CDR3 is CRAEADLGTEALF. The DNA of the CDR3 is TGCCGCGCCGAGGCCGATCTAGGCACTGAAGCTCTCTTT.

The table lists this clonotype with many counts. The gene calls are TRBV7-9 and TRBJ1-2, with a tentative D call TRBD1 (5 bases). The V gene's germline CDR1 is SEHNR and CDR2 FQNEAQ (reference sequence). V was pared by 2 bases and J by 7 bases, with 11 bases between. This CDR3 contains 13 residues. In nucleotides, the CDR3 is TGTGCCAGCAGCTTACAGGGAGTCGCTGGCTACACCTTC. Translating it yields CASSLQGVAGYTF.

For this clonotype: Mismatch with germline at one junction end may stem from a read error. The chain has TRBV19 and TRBJ2-4; maybe TRBD1 (5 bases). There are 15 residues in the CDR3. Germline V CDR1 and CDR2: LNHDA, SQIVND (reference sequence). The CDR3 protein is CASSIIQGAKSIQYF. Written as DNA, the CDR3 is TGTGCCAGTAGTATAATCCAGGGTGCCAAAAGCATTCAGTACTTC.

Remarks on this clonotype: This clone may be a read error of a much larger clone one base away. As the CDR3 is not closed by the conserved phenylalanine or tryptophan, this likely results from a read error. The chain carries TRBV28 and TRBJ2-7; no clear D. In germline, CDR1 is MDHEN, CDR2 SYDVKM. The CDR3 runs 11 residues. V was clipped by 6 bases and J by 5 bases, with 8 bases between them. As DNA, the CDR3 is TGTGCCAGCAGCTTGTTCCACGAGCAGTACTAC. This codes for CASSLFHEQYY.

V and J are TRBV13 and TRBJ2-1, with 9 bases that match TRBD1. The CDR3 extends over 14 amino acids. J gave up 10 bases and V 5 bases, and 9 bases lay outside the gene matches. Germline-derived CDR1 and CDR2 are PRHDT and FYEKMQ (reference sequence). Written as DNA, the CDR3 is TGTGCCAGCAGCGCCGCGACAGGGGGTGAAGAGCAGTTCTTC. This encodes CASSAATGGEEQFF.

The table lists this clonotype with a few counts. The rearrangement links TRBV9 to TRBJ1-6; no firm D call. CDR1 SGDLS and CDR2 YYNGEE come from the germline V gene. The CDR3 runs to 13 residues. The V end was cut by 0 bases, the J end by 6 bases, with 4 bases between. CDR3 nucleotide sequence: TGTGCCAGCAGCGTAGGAAGTAATTCACCCCTCCACTTT. This sequence encodes CASSVGSNSPLHF. Full variable domain (missing parts from reference TRBV9 and TRBJ1-6): DSGVTQTPKHLITATGQRVTLRCSPRSGDLSVYWYQQSLDQGLQFLIQYYNGEERAKGNILERFSAQQFPDLHSELNLSSLELGDSALYFCASSVGSNSPLHFGNGTRLTVT.

This clonotype was observed many times. CDR3 nucleotides: TGTGCCAGCAGCTCCCTAAGTGGTGAGCAGTTCTTC. Translation: CASSSLSGEQFF. V is TRBV11-2 and J is TRBJ2-1, with D unresolved. This CDR3 contains 12 residues. Trimming removed 4 bases at V and 9 bases at J, with 10 bases between. The germline V gene encodes CDR1 SGHAT and CDR2 FQNNGV.

Of note for this clonotype: Since a much larger clone is just one base distant, this may be a read error. The V and J genes are TRBV28 and TRBJ2-7, with 8 bases that match TRBD1. There are 14 residues in the CDR3. V lost 5 bases to trimming and J lost 8 bases; unmatched junction nucleotides: 11. The germline gives CDR1 MDHEN, CDR2 SYDVKM. The CDR3 loop reads CASSPLYDRGKQYF. The CDR3 DNA follows: TGTGCCAGCAGTCCCCTTTATGACAGGGGAAAGCAGTACTTC.

This clonotype has ten or more counts. The J gene is TRBJ2-3, the V gene TRBV28; 9 nucleotides agree with TRBD2. The germline V gene encodes CDR1 MDHEN and CDR2 SYDVKM. Unmatched junction bases numbered 4, after V lost 5 bases and J lost 1 base. The CDR3 is made up of 15 amino acids. CDR3 in DNA: TGTGCCAGCAGTAGAGCGGGAGGAGGCACAGATACGCAGTATTTT. Its protein product is CASSRAGGGTDTQYF.

In this sample, this clonotype turned up many times. The V call is TRBV2, the J call TRBJ2-3; D is unclear. V shed 0 bases and J shed 0 bases, with 10 bases lying between them. The CDR3 has 16 residues. Germline CDR1 is SNHLY and CDR2 is FYNNEI. The CDR3 here is CASSEALFGSTDTQYF. The DNA for the CDR3 is TGTGCCAGCAGTGAAGCGCTTTTCGGGAGCACAGATACGCAGTATTTT.

Remarks on this clonotype: A much larger clone sits a single nucleotide away, making a read error possible. The chain is built from TRBV19 and TRBJ2-4; perhaps TRBD1 as D (6 bases). Germline loops: CDR1 LNHDA, CDR2 SQIVND (reference sequence). V lost 5 bases and J lost 6, with 14 bases in between. The CDR3 runs to 14 residues. For the CDR3, the DNA is TGTGCCAGTAGTGTCGGGCCAGGGGTAAACATTCAGTACTTC. This codes for CASSVGPGVNIQYF.

Points on this clonotype: A much larger clone is a single base away; this may be a read error. The V gene is TRBV6-5, the J gene TRBJ2-7; a possible D gene is TRBD2 (7 bases). Germline lookup yields CDR1 MNHEY and CDR2 SVGAGI. The CDR3 is 15 amino acids. V shed 5 bases and J shed 3 bases, with 17 bases lying between them. CDR3 DNA: TGTGCCAGCAGTCCCAACGGGGGGCCAAACTACGAGCAGTACTTC. Its translation is CASSPNGGPNYEQYF.

Worth noting for this clonotype: A much larger clone is a single base away; this may be a read error. V is TRBV20-1 and J is TRBJ2-5; maybe TRBD1 (5 bases). Between the trimmed V and J ends, which lost 2 bases and 5 bases, there was a span of 15 bases. Germline CDR1 and CDR2: DFQATT and SNEGSKA (reference sequence). The CDR3 is 14 residues long. CDR3 DNA sequence: TGCAGTGCTAGAATTGTTAGCCAGGGTGAGACCCAGTACTTC. Translating gives CSARIVSQGETQYF.

This clonotype was observed at least ten times. The V gene is TRBV7-6, the J gene TRBJ2-3; maybe TRBD1 (6 bases). The germline CDR1 and CDR2 sequences are SGHVS and FNYEAQ. This CDR3 comprises 16 residues. Trimming pared 4 bases from V and 3 bases from J, leaving 17 bases between. The CDR3 here is CASSWTEQGFTDTQYF. The CDR3 DNA sequence: TGTGCCAGCAGCTGGACAGAGCAAGGATTTACAGATACGCAGTATTTT.

In the case of this clonotype: A much larger clonotype is one base distant, so this may be a read error. V and J are TRBV4-1 and TRBJ1-1; D gene ambiguous. V lost 1 base and J 7 bases, leaving 16 bases between the germline ends. The CDR3 runs to 15 residues. CDR1 MGHRA and CDR2 YSYEKL come from the germline V gene. The CDR3 DNA is TGCGCCAGCAGCCAAGGTTTCGGGGTGTTGGGTGAAGCTTTCTTT. Its protein is CASSQGFGVLGEAFF.

This clonotype showed up many times. The CDR3 region is CASSPDNSPLHF. CDR3 coding DNA: TGTGCCAGCAGCCCCGATAATTCACCCCTCCACTTT. The chain carries TRBV7-9 and TRBJ1-6; D not certain. CDR3 size: 12 residues. Germline CDR1 reads SEHNR; CDR2 reads FQNEAQ (reference sequence). Trimming shortened V by 5 bases and J by 5 bases, and 4 bases separated the two germline ends.

The V gene is TRBV9, the J gene TRBJ1-6; D might be TRBD1 (5 bases). This CDR3 is 12 amino acids long. V was trimmed by 6 bases and J by 12 bases, leaving 13 bases between them. CDR1 and CDR2 from the germline V gene are SGDLS and YYNGEE. CDR3: CASNGGIGPLHF. In DNA form, the CDR3 reads TGTGCCAGCAACGGGGGGATTGGACCCCTCCACTTT.

To note about this clonotype: Given a much more abundant clone one base away, this may be a read error. The chain is built from TRBV2 and TRBJ1-4; D not resolved. The CDR3 runs 15 residues. Germline loops: CDR1 SNHLY, CDR2 FYNNEI. The CDR3 region is CASSEGEEANEELFF. CDR3 bases: TGTGCCAGCAGTGAAGGGGAGGAAGCTAATGAAGAACTGTTTTTT.

This clonotype has more than one count but fewer than ten. The rearrangement uses TRBV9 and TRBJ2-2; tentatively, D is TRBD1 (5 bases). Germline-derived CDR1 and CDR2 are SGDLS and YYNGEE. Trimming removed 4 bases from V and 1 base from J, with 14 bases in between. This CDR3 has 16 amino acids. CDR3 in amino acids: CASSSSWQGNTGELFF. CDR3 nucleotides: TGTGCCAGCAGCTCGAGTTGGCAGGGGAACACCGGGGAGCTGTTTTTT.

The J gene is TRBJ1-4, the V gene TRBV19, with 8 bases that match TRBD1. The CDR3 runs to 18 residues. CDR1 LNHDA and CDR2 SQIVND come from the germline V gene (reference sequence). V shed 6 bases and J 0 bases; nucleotides not matched to a gene: 12. The CDR3 bases are TGTGCCAGTAGCCCATGGCAGGGGGCATTGGCAACTAATGAAAAACTGTTTTTT. Its translation: CASSPWQGALATNEKLFF.

This clonotype was picked up a small number of times. V and J are TRBV9 and TRBJ1-6, with D tentatively TRBD1 (5 bases). Trimming took off 4 bases at V and 3 bases at J, with 17 bases between the two ends. Germline CDR1 reads SGDLS; CDR2 reads YYNGEE. The CDR3 totals 17 residues. The CDR3 spells CASSPNRDASYNSPLHF. CDR3 DNA sequence: TGTGCCAGCAGCCCAAACCGGGACGCAAGCTATAATTCACCCCTCCACTTT.

This clonotype was counted many times. This chain joins TRBV4-1 and TRBJ2-7; tentatively, D is TRBD1 or TRBD2 (5 bases each). The V gene's germline CDR1 is MGHRA and CDR2 YSYEKL. Trimming pared 4 bases from V and 3 bases from J, leaving 13 bases between. The CDR3 is 14 amino acids. For the CDR3, the DNA is TGCGCCAGCAGCCCGGGACCGCTTTTCTACGAGCAGTACTTC. Translating gives CASSPGPLFYEQYF.

This chain uses TRBV5-6 with TRBJ2-7, with 7 bases aligning to TRBD1. CDR1 and CDR2 from the germline V gene are SGHDT and YYEEEE. With V trimmed by 0 bases and J by 4 bases, 7 bases remained unmatched. The CDR3 runs to 15 residues. This CDR3 reads CASSLAWDRPYEQYF. The DNA of the CDR3 is TGTGCCAGCAGCTTGGCCTGGGACAGACCATACGAGCAGTACTTC.

This clonotype was seen many times. V and J are TRBV29-1 and TRBJ2-7; TRBD2 aligns across 8 bases. Trimming at V came to 3 bases and at J to 7 bases, leaving 11 bases not matched to a gene. The CDR3 has 14 residues. CDR1 SQVTM and CDR2 ANQGSEA come from the germline V gene. The CDR3 loop is CSVDPGGPFGEQYF. CDR3 bases: TGCAGCGTTGATCCGGGAGGGCCGTTTGGTGAGCAGTACTTC.